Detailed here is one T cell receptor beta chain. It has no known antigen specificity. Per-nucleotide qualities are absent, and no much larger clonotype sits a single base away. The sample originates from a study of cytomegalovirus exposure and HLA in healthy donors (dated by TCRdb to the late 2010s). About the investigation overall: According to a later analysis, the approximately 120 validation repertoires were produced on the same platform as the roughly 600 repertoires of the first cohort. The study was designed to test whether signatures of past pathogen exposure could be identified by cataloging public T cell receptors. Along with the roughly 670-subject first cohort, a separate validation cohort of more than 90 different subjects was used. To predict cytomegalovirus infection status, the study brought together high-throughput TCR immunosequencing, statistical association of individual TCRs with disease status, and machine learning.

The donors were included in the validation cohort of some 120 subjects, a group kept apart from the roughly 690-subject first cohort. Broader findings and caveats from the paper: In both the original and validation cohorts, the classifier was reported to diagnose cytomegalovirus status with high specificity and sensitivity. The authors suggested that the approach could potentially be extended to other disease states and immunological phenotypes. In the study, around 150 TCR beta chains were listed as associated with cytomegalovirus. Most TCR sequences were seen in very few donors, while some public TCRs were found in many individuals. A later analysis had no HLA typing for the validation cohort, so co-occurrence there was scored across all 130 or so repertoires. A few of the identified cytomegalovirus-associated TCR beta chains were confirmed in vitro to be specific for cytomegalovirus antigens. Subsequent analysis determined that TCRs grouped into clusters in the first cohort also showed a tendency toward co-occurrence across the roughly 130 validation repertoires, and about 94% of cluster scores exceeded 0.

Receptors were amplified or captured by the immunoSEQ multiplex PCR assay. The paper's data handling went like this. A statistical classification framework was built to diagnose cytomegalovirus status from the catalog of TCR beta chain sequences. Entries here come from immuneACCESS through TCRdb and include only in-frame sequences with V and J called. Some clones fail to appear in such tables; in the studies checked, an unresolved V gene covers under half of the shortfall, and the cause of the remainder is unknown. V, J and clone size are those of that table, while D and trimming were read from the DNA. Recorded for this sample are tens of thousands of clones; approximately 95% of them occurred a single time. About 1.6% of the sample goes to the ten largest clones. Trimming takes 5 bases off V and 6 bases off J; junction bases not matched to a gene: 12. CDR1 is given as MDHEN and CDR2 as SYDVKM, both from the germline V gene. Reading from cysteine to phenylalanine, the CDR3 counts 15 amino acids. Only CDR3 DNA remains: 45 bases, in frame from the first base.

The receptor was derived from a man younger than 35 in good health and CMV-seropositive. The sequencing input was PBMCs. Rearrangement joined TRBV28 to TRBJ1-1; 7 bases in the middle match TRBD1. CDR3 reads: CASSAPPAGGSEAFF. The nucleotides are TGTGCCAGCAGTGCCCCCCCGGCAGGGGGGTCTGAAGCTTTCTTT.